This TCR beta chain comes out of a study of shared clonotypes between healthy human individuals. Whole-study context: Aged 18 to 49, the donors were a couple of women and three men.

As regards this clone: Other nucleotide sequences in the sample specify the same CDR3.

Libraries were prepared by immunoSEQ multiplex PCR; TCRdb keeps only in-frame clonotypes and omits some of them. The data show around 1.6 million clones, approximately 98% seen once. Germline CDR1 reads DFQATT; CDR2 reads SNEGSKA (reference sequence). V was pared by 4 bases and J by 1 base, with 1 base between. This CDR3 has 11 residues. Material for sequencing was naive CD4+ T cells sorted from blood. Subset in this sample: CD45RA+ positively selected. The origin of this receptor is a man aged 25 to 40 in good health. This sequence joins TRBV20-1 and TRBJ2-2, with D unresolved. The CDR3 sequence: CSAKNTGELFF. In DNA form, the CDR3 reads TGCAGTGCTAAGAACACCGGGGAGCTGTTTTTT.